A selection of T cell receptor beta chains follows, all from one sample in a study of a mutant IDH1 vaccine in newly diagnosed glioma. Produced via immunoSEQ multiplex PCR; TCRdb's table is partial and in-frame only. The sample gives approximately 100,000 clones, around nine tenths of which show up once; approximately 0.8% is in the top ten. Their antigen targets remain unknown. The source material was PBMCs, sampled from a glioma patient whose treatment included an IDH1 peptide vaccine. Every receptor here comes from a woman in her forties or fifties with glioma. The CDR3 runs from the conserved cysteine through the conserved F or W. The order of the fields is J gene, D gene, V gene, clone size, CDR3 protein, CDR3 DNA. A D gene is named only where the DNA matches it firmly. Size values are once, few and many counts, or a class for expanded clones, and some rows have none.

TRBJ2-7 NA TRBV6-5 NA CASSYSILGSYEQYF TGTGCCAGCAGTTACTCTATCTTGGGCTCCTACGAGCAGTACTTC
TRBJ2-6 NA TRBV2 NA CASEIGLSGANVLTF TGTGCCAGCGAGATAGGGCTCTCTGGGGCCAACGTCCTGACTTTC
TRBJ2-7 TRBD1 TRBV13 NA CASSEGARQGYLHEQYF TGTGCCAGCAGCGAAGGGGCCCGACAGGGGTATTTGCACGAGCAGTACTTC
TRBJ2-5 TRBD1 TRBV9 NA CASSARQGGLETQYF TGTGCCAGCAGCGCCCGACAGGGCGGATTAGAGACCCAGTACTTC
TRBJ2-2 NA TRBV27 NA CASSLAVANTGELFF TGTGCCAGCAGTTTAGCGGTCGCGAACACCGGGGAGCTGTTTTTT
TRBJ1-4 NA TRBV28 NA CASRPTGTNEKLFF TGTGCCAGCAGACCAACAGGAACTAATGAAAAACTGTTTTTT
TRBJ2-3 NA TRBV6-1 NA CASSSARETDTQYF TGTGCCAGCAGTTCTGCCAGGGAGACAGATACGCAGTATTTT
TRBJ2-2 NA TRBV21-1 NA CASSKRVAGVTGELFF TGTGCCAGCAGCAAAAGAGTAGCGGGAGTCACCGGGGAGCTGTTTTTT
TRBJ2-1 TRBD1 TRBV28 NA CASSIPPGTGFYNEQFF TGTGCCAGCAGTATCCCGCCCGGGACAGGATTCTACAATGAGCAGTTCTTC
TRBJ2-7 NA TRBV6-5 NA CASSDGGRRQYF TGTGCCAGCAGCGACGGGGGCAGGCGGCAGTACTTC
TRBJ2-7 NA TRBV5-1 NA CASSLAGTPAYEQYF TGCGCCAGCAGCTTGGCCGGGACACCCGCCTACGAGCAGTACTTC
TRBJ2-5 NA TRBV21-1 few CAGRRTLAGGQETQYF TGTGCCGGACGGCGGACGCTAGCGGGAGGTCAAGAGACCCAGTACTTC
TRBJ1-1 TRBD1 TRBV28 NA CASSWPTGGGTEAFF TGTGCCAGCAGTTGGCCCACAGGGGGCGGCACTGAAGCTTTCTTT
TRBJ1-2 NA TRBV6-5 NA CASSYSSLQGGGYTF TGTGCCAGCAGTTACTCGAGCTTACAGGGTGGTGGCTACACCTTC
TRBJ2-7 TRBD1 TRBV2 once CASSVGTGDREQYF TGTGCCAGCAGTGTTGGGACAGGGGACCGCGAGCAGTACTTC
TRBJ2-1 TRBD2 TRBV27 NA CASSPVGTSGYNEQFF TGTGCCAGCAGTCCAGTGGGGACTAGCGGTTATAATGAGCAGTTCTTC